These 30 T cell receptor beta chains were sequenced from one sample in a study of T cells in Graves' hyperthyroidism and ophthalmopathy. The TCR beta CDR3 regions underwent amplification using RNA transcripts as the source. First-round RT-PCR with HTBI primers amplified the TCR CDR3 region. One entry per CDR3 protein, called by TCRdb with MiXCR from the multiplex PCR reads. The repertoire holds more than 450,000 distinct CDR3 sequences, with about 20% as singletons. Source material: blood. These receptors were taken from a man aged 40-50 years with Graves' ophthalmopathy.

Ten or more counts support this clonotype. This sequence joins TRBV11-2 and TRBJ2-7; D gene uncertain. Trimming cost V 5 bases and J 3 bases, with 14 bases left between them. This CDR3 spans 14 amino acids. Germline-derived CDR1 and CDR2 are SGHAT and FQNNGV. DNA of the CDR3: TGTGCCAGCAGCCCGGTGGGCTCCTACTACGAGCAGTACTTC. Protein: CASSPVGSYYEQYF.

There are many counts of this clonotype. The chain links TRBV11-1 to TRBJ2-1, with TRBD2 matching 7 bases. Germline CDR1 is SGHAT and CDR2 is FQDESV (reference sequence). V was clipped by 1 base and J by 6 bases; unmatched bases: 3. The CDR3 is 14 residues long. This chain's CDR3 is CASSLDGGSNEQFF. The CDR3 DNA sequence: TGTGCCAGCAGCTTAGACGGCGGGAGCAATGAGCAGTTCTTC.

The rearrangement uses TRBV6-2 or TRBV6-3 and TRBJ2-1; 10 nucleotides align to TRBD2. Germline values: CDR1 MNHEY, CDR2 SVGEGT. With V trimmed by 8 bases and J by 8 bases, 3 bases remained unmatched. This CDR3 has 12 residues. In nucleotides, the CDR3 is TGTGCCAGCCGGACTAGCGGCGATGAGCAGTTCTTC. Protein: CASRTSGDEQFF.

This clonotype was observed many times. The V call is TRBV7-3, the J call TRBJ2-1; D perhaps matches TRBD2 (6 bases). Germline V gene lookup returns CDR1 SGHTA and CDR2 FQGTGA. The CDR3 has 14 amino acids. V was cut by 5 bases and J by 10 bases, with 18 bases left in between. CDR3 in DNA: TGTGCCAGCAGCCCTTGGGACTCCGATCGAGAGCAGTTCTTC. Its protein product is CASSPWDSDREQFF. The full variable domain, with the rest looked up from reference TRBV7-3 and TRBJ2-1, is GAGVSQTPSNKVTEKGKYVELRCDPISGHTALYWYRQSLGQGPEFLIYFQGTGAADDSGLPNDRFFAVRPEGSVSTLKIQRTERGDSAVYLCASSPWDSDREQFFGPGTRLTVL.

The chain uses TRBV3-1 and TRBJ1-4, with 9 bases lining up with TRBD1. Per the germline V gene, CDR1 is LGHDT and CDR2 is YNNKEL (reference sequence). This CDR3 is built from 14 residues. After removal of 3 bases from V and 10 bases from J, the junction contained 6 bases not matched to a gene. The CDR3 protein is CASSQRQGVSKLFF. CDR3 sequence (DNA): TGTGCCAGCAGCCAGCGACAGGGGGTTTCAAAACTGTTTTTT.

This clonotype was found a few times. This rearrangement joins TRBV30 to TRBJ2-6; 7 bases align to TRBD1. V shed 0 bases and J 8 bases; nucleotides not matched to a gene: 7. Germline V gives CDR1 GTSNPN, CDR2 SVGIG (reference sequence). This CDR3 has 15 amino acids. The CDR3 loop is CAWSVQLGGPNVLTF. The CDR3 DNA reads TGTGCCTGGAGTGTACAGTTAGGGGGCCCCAACGTCCTGACTTTC.

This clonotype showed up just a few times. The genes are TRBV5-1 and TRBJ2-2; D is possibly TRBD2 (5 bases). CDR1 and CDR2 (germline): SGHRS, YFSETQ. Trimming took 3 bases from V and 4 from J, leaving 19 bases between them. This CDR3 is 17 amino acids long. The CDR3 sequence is CASSWGVQSGTTGELFF. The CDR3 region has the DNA TGCGCCAGCAGCTGGGGTGTACAATCGGGAACCACCGGGGAGCTGTTTTTT.

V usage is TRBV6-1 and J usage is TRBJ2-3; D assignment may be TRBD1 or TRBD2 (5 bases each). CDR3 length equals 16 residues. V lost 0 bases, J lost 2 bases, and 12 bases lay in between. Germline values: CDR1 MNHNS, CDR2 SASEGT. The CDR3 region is CASSEAGLAITDTQYF. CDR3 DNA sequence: TGTGCCAGCAGTGAAGCGGGGCTAGCCATCACAGATACGCAGTATTTT.

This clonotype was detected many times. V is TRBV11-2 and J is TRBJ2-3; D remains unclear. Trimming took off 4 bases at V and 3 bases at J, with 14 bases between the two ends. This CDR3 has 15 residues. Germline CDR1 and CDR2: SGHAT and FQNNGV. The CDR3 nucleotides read TGTGCCAGCAGCTCCGCCCTCCTCAAGACAGATACGCAGTATTTT. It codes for CASSSALLKTDTQYF. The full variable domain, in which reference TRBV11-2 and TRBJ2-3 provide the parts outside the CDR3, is EAGVAQSPRYKIIEKRQSVAFWCNPISGHATLYWYQQILGQGPKLLIQFQNNGVVDDSQLPKDRFSAERLKGVDSTLKIQPAKLEDSAVYLCASSSALLKTDTQYFGPGTRLTVL.

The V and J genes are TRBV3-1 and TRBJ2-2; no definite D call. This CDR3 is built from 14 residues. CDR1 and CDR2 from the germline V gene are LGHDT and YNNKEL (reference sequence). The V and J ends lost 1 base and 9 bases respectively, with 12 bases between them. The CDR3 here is CASSQGTLLRELFF. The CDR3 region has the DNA TGTGCCAGCAGCCAAGGGACCCTTCTCCGGGAGCTGTTTTTT.

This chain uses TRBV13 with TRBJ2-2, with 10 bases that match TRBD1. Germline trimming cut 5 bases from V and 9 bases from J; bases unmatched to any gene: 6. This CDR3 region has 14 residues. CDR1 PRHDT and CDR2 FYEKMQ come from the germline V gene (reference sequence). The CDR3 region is CASSPDRGVRELFF. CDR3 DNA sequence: TGTGCCAGCAGCCCGGACAGGGGGGTCCGGGAGCTGTTTTTT.

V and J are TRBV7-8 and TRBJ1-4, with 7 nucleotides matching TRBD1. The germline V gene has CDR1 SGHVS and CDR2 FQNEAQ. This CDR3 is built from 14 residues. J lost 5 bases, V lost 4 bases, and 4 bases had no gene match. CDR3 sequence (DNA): TGTGCCAGCAGCTCGGGACAGTCAAATGAAAAACTGTTTTTT. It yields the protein CASSSGQSNEKLFF.

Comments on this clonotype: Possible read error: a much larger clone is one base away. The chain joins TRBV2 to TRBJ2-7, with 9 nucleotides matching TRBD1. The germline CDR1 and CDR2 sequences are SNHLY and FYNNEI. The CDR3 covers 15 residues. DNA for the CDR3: TGTGCCAGCAGCGACACAGGGGGCCACTCCTACGAGCAGCACTTC. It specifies CASSDTGGHSYEQHF. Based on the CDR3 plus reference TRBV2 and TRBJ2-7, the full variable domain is EPEVTQTPSHQVTQMGQEVILRCVPISNHLYFYWYRQILGQKVEFLVSFYNNEISEKSEIFDDQFSVERPDGSNFTLKIRSTKLEDSAMYFCASSDTGGHSYEQHFGPGTRLTVT.

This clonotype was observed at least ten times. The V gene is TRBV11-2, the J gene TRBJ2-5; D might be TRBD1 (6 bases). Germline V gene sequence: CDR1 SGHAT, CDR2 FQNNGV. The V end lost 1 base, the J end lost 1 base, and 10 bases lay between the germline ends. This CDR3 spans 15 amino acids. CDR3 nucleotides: TGTGCCAGCAGCTTAGTCAGGGGTCCCCAAGAGACCCAGTACTTC. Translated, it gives CASSLVRGPQETQYF.

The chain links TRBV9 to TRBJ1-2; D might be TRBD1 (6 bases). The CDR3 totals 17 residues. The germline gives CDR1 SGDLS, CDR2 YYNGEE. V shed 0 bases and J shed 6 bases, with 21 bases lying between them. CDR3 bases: TGTGCCAGCAGCGTAGTCTCGGACAGCCTAAAGAGGGATGGCTACACCTTC. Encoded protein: CASSVVSDSLKRDGYTF.

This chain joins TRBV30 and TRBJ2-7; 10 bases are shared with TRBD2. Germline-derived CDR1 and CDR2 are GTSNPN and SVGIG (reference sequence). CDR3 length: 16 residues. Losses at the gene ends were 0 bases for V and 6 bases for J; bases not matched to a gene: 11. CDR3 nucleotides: TGTGCCTGGAGTGTACAGCCAGTCTCTAGCGGGGGCGAGCAGTACTTC. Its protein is CAWSVQPVSSGGEQYF. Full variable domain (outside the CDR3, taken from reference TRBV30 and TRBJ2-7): SQTIHQWPATLVQPVGSPLSLECTVEGTSNPNLYWYRQAAGRGLQLLFYSVGIGQISSEVPQNLSASRPQDRQFILSSKKLLLSDSGFYLCAWSVQPVSSGGEQYFGPGTRLTVT.

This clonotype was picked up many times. As DNA, the CDR3 is TGTGCCAGCAGCTTAGCCGCGGGACGCCAAGAGACCCAGTACTTC. Translating gives CASSLAAGRQETQYF. V and J are TRBV7-2 and TRBJ2-5; D perhaps matches TRBD2 (6 bases). V lost 0 bases and J lost 1, with 9 bases in between. Germline-derived CDR1 and CDR2 are SGHTA and FQGNSA. This CDR3 has 15 residues.

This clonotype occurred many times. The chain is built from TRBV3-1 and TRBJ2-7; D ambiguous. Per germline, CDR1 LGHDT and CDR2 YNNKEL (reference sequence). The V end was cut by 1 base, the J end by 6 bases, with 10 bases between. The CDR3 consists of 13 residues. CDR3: CASSQAPSGEQYF. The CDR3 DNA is TGTGCCAGCAGCCAAGCCCCGAGTGGCGAGCAGTACTTC.

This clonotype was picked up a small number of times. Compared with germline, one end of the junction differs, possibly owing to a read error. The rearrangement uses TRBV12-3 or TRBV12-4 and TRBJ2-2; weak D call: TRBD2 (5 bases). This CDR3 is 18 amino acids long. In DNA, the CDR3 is TGTGCCAGCCGCATCCGCGTCGGCTGGGATACGAACACCGGGGAGTTGTTTTTT. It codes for CASRIRVGWDTNTGELFF.

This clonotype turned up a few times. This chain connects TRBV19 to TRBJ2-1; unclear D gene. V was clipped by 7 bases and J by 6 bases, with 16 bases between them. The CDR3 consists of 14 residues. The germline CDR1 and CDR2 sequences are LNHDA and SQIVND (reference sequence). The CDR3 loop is CASKSLRPTNEQFF. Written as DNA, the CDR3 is TGTGCCAGTAAATCACTCAGGCCGACCAATGAGCAGTTCTTC.

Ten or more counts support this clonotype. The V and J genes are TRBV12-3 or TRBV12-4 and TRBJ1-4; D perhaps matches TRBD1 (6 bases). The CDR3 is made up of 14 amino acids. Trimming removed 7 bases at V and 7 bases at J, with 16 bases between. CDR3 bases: TGTGCCAGCAAGCTTGGGGGGCTGGGTGAAAAACTGTTTTTT. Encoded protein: CASKLGGLGEKLFF.

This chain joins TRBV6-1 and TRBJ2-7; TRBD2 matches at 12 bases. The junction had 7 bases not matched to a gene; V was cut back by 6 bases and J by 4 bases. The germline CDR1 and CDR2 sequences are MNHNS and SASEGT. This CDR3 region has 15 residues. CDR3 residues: CASRPTSGSRYEQYF. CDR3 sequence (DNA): TGTGCCAGCAGACCGACTAGCGGGAGTCGTTACGAGCAGTACTTC.

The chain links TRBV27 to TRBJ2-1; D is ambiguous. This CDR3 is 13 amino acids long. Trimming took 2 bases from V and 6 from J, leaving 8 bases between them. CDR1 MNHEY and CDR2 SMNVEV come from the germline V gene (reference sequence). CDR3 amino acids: CASSLGVANEQFF. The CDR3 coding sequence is TGTGCCAGCAGTTTAGGGGTTGCCAATGAGCAGTTCTTC.

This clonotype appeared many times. The CDR3 nucleotides read TGTGCCAGCAGCGGGTTCCAGGGAAGGAATGAGCAGTTCTTC. Translating gives CASSGFQGRNEQFF. The chain links TRBV7-2 to TRBJ2-1, with TRBD1 as a possible D gene (5 bases). This CDR3 contains 14 residues. The V and J ends lost 5 bases and 7 bases respectively, with 15 bases between them. Germline V gives CDR1 SGHTA, CDR2 FQGNSA.

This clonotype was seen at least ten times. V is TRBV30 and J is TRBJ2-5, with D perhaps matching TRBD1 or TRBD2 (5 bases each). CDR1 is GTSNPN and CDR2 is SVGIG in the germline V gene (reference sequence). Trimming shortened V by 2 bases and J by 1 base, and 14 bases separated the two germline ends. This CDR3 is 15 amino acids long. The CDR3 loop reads CAWSKGPRTQETQYF. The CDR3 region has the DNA TGTGCCTGGAGTAAGGGACCCCGCACCCAAGAGACCCAGTACTTC.

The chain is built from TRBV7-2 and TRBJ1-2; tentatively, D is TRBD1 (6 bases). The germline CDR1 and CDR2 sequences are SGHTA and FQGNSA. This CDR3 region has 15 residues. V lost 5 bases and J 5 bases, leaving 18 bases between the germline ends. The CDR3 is CASSGYREAWYGYTF. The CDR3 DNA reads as TGTGCCAGCAGCGGTTACAGGGAAGCCTGGTATGGCTACACCTTC.

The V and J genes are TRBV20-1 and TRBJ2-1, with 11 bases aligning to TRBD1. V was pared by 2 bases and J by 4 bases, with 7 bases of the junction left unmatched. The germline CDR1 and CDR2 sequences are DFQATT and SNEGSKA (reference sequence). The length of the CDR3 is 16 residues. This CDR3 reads CSARLRTGGLYNEQFF. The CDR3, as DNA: TGCAGTGCTAGACTTCGGACAGGGGGCCTTTACAATGAGCAGTTCTTC.

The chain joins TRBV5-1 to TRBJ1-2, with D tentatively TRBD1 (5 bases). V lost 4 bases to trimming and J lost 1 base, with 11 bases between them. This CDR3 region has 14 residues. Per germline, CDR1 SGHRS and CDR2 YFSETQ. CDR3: CASSTDGGNYGYTF. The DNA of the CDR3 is TGCGCCAGCAGCACGGACGGGGGTAACTATGGCTACACCTTC.

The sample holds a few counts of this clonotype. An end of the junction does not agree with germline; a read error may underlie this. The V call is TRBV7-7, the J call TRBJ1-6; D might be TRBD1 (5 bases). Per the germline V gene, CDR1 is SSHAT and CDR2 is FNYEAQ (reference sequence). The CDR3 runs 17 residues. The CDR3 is CASSPRWGIGNNSPLHF. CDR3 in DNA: TGTGCTAGCAGCCCAAGGTGGGGGATCGGAAATAATTCACCCCTCCACTTT.

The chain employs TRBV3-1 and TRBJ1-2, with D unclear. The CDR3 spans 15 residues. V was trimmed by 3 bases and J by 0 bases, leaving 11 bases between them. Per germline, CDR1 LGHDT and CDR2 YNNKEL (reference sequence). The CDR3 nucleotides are TGTGCCAGCAGCCAGGGGAAGGTAGCTAACTATGGCTACACCTTC. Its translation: CASSQGKVANYGYTF.